The present T cell receptor (beta chain) was sequenced within a study of control samples from healthy donors and cancer patients (dated by TCRdb to the early 2020s). Comment on this clone: It lacks a known antigen. Per-base qualities were not stored, and no clone one base away is much larger.

Receptors were amplified or captured by the immunoSEQ multiplex PCR assay. TCRdb stores this immuneACCESS table with in-frame sequences only. Part of the clones is absent; in the studies checked, under half of the shortfall reflects unresolved V genes, and no reason is known for the rest. The sample has about 180,000 clones on record, roughly 92% of them singletons. The biggest ten clones account for 1.3% to 1.5% of the sample. V and J lose 2 bases and 4 bases, and a span of 11 bases separates them. Taken from the germline V gene, the CDR1 and CDR2 loops are MNHEY and SVGEGT. Inclusive of the bounding cysteine and phenylalanine, the CDR3 is 14 residues long. Of the read, only the CDR3 DNA is kept; its 42 bases are in frame from base 1.

This clonotype was sampled from a woman aged 18-30 years in good health. The material sequenced was blood. The rearrangement combines TRBV6-2 or TRBV6-3 with TRBJ1-1; a tentative D call is TRBD1 (5 bases match). This receptor carries the CDR3 CASSYIVRGTEAFF. The nucleotides are TGTGCCAGCAGTTACATAGTAAGGGGCACTGAAGCTTTCTTT.